This TCR beta chain was sequenced in a study of a mutant IDH1 vaccine in newly diagnosed glioma (dated by TCRdb to the early 2020s). Describing the broader study: Vaccination was initiated 4-6 weeks after radiotherapy alone, or concurrently with temozolomide cycles in the chemotherapy-containing groups. Six visits were used for peripheral blood collection: V03 (baseline), V05, V07, V10, V12 and V13. Visit V12 was the week-35 safety follow-up and visit V13 was the week-47 end of study. For exploratory analyses, longitudinal TCRB deep sequencing was carried out in 25 treated patients wherever samples were available. Of the 32 patients who were treated, around 60% were male and approximately 38% were female, and the mean age was about 37 years. Before enrollment, patients had received standard therapy of radiotherapy alone, temozolomide alone, or radiochemotherapy with temozolomide; most received the combination. The investigation overall reported the following: PBMC samples for TCRB deep sequencing were selected based on availability. The authors stated that sample limitations prevented analyses of patient blood samples from being reproduced. Pseudoprogression seemed to be unrelated to changes in the top peripheral T cell clonotypes found by TCRB sequencing. Immune responses induced by the vaccine were seen in roughly 95% of patients across multiple MHC alleles.

Library creation used the immunoSEQ multiplex PCR assay. Rearranged TCR beta chain sequences were amplified with the hsTCRB Kit following the manufacturer's protocol. An Illumina MiSeq was used to sequence the TCRB libraries. Under the source paper's analysis protocol: Demultiplexing, trimming and gene mapping were performed with the kit vendor's proprietary platform. This immuneACCESS table, as held by TCRdb, lists in-frame sequences with V and J called but not all clones. Of the missing ones, under half trace to an unresolved V gene in checked studies; the others have no known cause. V, J and clone size are taken as reported in that table, and D and trimming were inferred from the DNA itself. This sample gives roughly 32,000 clones in total; 79% of them show up just once. The ten largest clones take up roughly 8.8% of the sample. The germline V gene (reference sequence) yields SEHNR for CDR1 and FQNEAQ for CDR2. Including the terminal cysteine and phenylalanine, the CDR3 comprises 12 residues. The sequence is cut down to CDR3 DNA, 36 bases in frame from base 1. The junction carries 6 bases between V and J, which are trimmed by 2 bases and 4 bases respectively.

In this sample, this clone turned up once. Its antigen has not been determined. Within one base of it there is no much larger clone, and no base qualities were kept. The time point label, as the study defines it: week 35, safety follow-up. Each vaccine dose was 300 ug of a 20-mer mutant IDH1 peptide in Montanide, given subcutaneously with topical imiquimod. Eight vaccinations were administered to patients in weeks 1, 3, 5, 7, 11, 15, 19 and 23, corresponding to visits V03 through V10. Donors had newly diagnosed WHO grade 3 or 4 IDH1-mutant astrocytomas with loss of nuclear ATRX. The samples were drawn from NOA16, a multicentre, single-arm, open-label phase I trial in Germany that tested a mutant IDH1 peptide vaccine in humans for the first time. The DNeasy Blood and Tissue Kit was used to extract genomic DNA from EDTA blood for TCRB sequencing.

Recombination connected TRBV7-9 to TRBJ2-7, with TRBD2 tentatively as D gene (5 bases match). The source was PBMCs, collected from a glioma patient whose treatment included an IDH1 peptide vaccine. This clonotype originated in a woman aged 25 to 39 with glioma. Some clones in this sample may be carry-over from other donors' samples. The nucleotide sequence is TGTGCCAGCAGCTTATCGGGGTACGAGCAGTACTTC. It specifies CASSLSGYEQYF.